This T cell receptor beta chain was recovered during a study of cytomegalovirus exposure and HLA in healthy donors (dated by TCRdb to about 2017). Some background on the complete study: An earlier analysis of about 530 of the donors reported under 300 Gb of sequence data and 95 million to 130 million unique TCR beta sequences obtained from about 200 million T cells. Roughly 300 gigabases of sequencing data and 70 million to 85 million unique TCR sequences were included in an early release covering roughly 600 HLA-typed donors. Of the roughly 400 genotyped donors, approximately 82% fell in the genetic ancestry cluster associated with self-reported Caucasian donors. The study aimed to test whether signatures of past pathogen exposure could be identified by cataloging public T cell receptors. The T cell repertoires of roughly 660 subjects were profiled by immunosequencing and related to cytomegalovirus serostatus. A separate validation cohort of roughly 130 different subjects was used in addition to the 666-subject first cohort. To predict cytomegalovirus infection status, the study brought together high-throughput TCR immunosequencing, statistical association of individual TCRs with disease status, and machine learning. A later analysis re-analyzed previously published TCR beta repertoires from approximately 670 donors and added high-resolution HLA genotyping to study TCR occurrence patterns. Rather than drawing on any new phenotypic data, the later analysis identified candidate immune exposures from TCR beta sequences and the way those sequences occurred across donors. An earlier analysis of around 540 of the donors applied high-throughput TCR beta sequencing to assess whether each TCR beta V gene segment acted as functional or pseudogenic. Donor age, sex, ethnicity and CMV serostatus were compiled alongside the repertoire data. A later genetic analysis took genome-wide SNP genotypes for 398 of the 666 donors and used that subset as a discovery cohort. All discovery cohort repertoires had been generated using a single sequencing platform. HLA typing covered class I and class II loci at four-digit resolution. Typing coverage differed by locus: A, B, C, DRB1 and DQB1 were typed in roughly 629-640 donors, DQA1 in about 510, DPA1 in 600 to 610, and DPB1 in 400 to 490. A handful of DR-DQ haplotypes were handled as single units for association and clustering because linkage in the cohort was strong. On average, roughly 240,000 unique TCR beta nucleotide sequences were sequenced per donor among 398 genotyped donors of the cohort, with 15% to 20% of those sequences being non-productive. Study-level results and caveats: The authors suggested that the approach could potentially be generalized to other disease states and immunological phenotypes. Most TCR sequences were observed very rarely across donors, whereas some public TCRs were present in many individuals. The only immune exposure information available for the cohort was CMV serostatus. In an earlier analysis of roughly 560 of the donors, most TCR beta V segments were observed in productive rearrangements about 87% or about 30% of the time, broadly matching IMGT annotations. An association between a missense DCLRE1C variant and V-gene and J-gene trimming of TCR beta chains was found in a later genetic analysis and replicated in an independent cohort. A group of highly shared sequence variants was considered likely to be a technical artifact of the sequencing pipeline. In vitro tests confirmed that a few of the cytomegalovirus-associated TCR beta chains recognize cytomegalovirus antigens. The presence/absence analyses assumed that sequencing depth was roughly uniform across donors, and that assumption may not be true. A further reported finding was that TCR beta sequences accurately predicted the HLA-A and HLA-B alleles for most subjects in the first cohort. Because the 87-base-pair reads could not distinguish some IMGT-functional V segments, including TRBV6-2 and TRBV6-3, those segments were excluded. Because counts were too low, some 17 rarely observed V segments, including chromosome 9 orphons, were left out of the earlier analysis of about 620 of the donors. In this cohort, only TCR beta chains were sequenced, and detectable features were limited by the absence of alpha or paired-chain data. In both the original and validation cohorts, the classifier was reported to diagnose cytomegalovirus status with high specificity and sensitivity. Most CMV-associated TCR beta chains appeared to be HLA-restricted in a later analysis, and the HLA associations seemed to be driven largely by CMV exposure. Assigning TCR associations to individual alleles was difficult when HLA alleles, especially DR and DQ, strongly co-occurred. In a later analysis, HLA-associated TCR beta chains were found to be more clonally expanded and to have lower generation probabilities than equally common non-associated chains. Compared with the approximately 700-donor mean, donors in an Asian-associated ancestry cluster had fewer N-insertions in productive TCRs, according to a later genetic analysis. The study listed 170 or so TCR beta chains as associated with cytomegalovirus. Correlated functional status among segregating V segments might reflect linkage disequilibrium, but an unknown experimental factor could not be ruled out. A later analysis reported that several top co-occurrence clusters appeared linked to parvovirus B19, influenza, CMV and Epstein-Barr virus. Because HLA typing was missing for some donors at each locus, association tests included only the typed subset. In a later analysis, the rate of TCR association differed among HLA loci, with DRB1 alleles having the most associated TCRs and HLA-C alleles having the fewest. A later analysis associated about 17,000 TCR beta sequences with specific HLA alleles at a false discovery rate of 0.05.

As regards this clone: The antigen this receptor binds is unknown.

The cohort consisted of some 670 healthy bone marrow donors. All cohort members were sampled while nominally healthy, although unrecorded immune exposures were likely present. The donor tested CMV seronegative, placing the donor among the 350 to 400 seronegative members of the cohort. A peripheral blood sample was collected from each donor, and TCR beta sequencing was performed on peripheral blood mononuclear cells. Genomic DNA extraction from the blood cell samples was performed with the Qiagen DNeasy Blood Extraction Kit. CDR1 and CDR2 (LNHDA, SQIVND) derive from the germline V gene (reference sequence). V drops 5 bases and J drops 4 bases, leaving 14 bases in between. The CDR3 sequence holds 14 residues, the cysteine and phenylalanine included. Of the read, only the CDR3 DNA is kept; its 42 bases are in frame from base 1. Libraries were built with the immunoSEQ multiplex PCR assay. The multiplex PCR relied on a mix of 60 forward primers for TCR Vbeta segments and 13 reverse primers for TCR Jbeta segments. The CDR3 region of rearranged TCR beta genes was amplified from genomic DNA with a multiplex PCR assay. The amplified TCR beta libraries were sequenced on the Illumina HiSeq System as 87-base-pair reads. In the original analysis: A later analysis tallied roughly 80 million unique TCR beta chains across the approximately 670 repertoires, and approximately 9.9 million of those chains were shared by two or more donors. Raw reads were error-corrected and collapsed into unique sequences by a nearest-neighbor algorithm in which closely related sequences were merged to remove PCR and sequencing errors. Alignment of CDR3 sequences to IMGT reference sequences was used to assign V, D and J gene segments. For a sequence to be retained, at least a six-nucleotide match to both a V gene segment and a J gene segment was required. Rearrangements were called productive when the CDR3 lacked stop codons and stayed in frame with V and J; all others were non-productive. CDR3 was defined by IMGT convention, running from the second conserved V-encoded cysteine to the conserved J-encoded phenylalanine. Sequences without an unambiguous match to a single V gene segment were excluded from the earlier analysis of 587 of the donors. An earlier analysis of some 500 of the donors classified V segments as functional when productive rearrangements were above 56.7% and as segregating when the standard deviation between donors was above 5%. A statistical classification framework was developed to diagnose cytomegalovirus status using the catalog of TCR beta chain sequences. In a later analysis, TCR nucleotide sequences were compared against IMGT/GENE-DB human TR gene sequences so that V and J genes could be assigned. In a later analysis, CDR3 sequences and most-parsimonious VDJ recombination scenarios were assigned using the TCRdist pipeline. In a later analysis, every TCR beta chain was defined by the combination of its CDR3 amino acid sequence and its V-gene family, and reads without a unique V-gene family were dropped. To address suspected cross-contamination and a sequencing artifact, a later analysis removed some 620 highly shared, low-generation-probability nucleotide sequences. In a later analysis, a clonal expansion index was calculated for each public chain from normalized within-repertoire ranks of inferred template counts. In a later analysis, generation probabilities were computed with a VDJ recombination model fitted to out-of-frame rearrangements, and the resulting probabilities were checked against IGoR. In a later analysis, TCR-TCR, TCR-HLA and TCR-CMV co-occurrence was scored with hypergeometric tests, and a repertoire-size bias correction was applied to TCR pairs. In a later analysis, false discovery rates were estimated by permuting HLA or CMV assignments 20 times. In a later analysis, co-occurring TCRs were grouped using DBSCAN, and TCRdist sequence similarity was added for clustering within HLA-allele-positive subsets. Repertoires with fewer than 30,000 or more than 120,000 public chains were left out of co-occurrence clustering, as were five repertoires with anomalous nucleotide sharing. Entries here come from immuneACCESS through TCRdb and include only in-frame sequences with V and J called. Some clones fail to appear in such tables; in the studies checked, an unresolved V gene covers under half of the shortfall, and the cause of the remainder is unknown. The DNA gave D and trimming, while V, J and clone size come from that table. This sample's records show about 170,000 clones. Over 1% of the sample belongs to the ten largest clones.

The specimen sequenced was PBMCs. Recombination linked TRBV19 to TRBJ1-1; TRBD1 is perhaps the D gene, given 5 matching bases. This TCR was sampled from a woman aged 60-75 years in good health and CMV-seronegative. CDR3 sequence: CASSQPGSGTEAFF. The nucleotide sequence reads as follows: TGTGCCAGTAGTCAACCAGGGTCTGGCACTGAAGCTTTCTTT.